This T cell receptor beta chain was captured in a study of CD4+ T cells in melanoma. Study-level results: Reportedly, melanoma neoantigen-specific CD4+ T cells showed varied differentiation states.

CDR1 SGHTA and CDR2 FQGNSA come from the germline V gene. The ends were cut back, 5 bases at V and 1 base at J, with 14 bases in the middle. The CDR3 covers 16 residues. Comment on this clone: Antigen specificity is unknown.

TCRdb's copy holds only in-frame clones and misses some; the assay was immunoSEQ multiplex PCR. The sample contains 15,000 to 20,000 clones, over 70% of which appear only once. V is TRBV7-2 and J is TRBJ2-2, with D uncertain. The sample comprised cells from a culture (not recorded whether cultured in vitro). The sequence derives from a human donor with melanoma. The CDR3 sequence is CASSPQIRQNTGELFF. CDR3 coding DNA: TGTGCCAGCAGCCCCCAGATTAGGCAGAACACCGGGGAGCTGTTTTTT.